This T cell receptor beta chain stems from a study of CD8 T cell repertoires and HIV-1 epitope variants. Overall study context: A roughly ten-day culture received IL-2, IL-7 and IL-15 on days 3 and 7.

Produced via immunoSEQ multiplex PCR; TCRdb's table is partial and in-frame only. The sample includes a few thousand clones, about 60% of them seen just once. This clone is labeled medium-sized. Its specificity is not known. This CDR3 contains 14 residues. The germline CDR1 and CDR2 sequences are SEHNR and FQNEAQ (reference sequence). Between the trimmed V and J ends, which lost 4 bases and 4 bases, there was a span of 13 bases. The clonotype comes from a male donor with HIV. This chain uses TRBV7-9 with TRBJ2-5; D is possibly TRBD1 (5 bases). Source material: cultured CD8+ T cells derived from PBMCs. The CDR3 coding sequence is TGTGCCAGCAGCTCGACCCAGGGTTTAGAGACCCAGTACTTC. Translation gives CASSSTQGLETQYF.